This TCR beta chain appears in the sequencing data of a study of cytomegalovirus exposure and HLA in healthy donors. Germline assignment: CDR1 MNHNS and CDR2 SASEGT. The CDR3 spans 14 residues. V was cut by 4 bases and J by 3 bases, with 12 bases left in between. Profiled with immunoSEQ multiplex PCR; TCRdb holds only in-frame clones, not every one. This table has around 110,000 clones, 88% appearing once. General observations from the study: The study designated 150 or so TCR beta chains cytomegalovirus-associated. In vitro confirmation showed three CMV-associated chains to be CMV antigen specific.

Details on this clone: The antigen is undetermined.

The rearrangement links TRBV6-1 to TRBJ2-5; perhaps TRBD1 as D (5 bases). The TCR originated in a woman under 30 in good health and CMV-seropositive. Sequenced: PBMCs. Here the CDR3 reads CASSARKGKETQYF. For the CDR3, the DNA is TGTGCCAGCAGTGCCAGGAAGGGGAAAGAGACCCAGTACTTC.